Below, 21 T cell receptor beta chains from the same sample are listed, as sequenced in a study of T cells in Graves' hyperthyroidism and ophthalmopathy. Authors of the study amplified TCR beta CDR3 regions from RNA transcripts. Researchers ran a first-round RT-PCR on the TCR CDR3 using the HTBI primer set. One entry per CDR3 protein, called by TCRdb with MiXCR from the multiplex PCR reads. Here the sample spans hundreds of thousands of distinct CDR3 sequences, approximately 44% being singletons. Sequenced material: peripheral blood or thyroid tissue (not recorded which). The receptors were gathered from a woman aged 18-29 years with Graves' hyperthyroidism.

A single count supports this clonotype. A much larger clone lies a single base off, so this may be a read error. V usage is TRBV10-3 and J usage is TRBJ2-5; D unresolved. This CDR3 is built from 14 residues. Trimming removed 5 bases from V and 4 bases from J, with 14 bases in between. The germline gives CDR1 ENHRY, CDR2 SYGVKD. CDR3 loop: CAISYGPTSETQYF. The CDR3 DNA sequence: TGTGCCATCAGTTATGGCCCTACCTCAGAGACCCAGTACTTC.

The chain is built from TRBV25-1 and TRBJ1-2; unclear D gene. The CDR3 consists of 13 residues. Germline CDR1 and CDR2: MGHDK and SYGVNS. The ends were cut back, 8 bases at V and 3 bases at J, with 13 bases in the middle. CDR3 sequence (DNA): TGTGCCAGCTTTGAAGGAGCCGACTATGGCTACACCTTC. It yields the protein CASFEGADYGYTF.

The chain recombines TRBV2 with TRBJ2-7, with 10 bases fitting TRBD2. The V segment lost 5 bases and the J segment 2 bases; nucleotides outside the gene matches: 24. This CDR3 is built from 21 residues. Germline V gene sequence: CDR1 SNHLY, CDR2 FYNNEI. CDR3 region: CASSTRDSRRLAGGLTYEQYF. CDR3 bases: TGTGCCAGCAGTACCCGGGACAGCCGAAGACTAGCGGGCGGCCTGACCTACGAGCAGTACTTC.

On this clonotype itself: This may come from a read error, since a much larger clone is one base off. V is TRBV7-6 and J is TRBJ2-7; D possibly matches TRBD1 or TRBD2 (6 bases each). Germline V gene lookup returns CDR1 SGHVS and CDR2 FNYEAQ. The V gene lost 5 bases and the J gene lost 5 bases, with 16 bases spanning the gap. This CDR3 spans 14 amino acids. CDR3 sequence reads: CASSERLGGDEQYF. The CDR3 DNA reads TGTGCCAGCAGCGAGAGACTAGGGGGAGACGAGCAGTACTTC.

This clonotype showed up many times. This chain links TRBV7-9 with TRBJ2-5; 10 bases are a match to TRBD2. Germline values: CDR1 SEHNR, CDR2 FQNEAQ (reference sequence). The V gene end was trimmed by 4 bases and the J gene end by 5 bases; junction bases not matched to a gene: 4. The CDR3 is made up of 14 amino acids. This chain's CDR3 is CASSSPGLAETQYF. The DNA of the CDR3 is TGTGCCAGCAGCTCACCGGGACTAGCGGAGACCCAGTACTTC.

This sequence joins TRBV9 and TRBJ2-5; 8 nucleotides align to TRBD2. The V segment lost 0 bases and the J segment 5 bases; nucleotides outside the gene matches: 9. In germline, CDR1 is SGDLS, CDR2 YYNGEE. This CDR3 has 16 amino acids. The DNA for the CDR3 is TGTGCCAGCAGCGTAGAGGGAGCGGGAGTTTCGGAGACCCAGTACTTC. Protein product: CASSVEGAGVSETQYF.

This clonotype has just a few counts. The chain joins TRBV7-2 to TRBJ1-2; D ambiguous. The germline CDR1 and CDR2 sequences are SGHTA and FQGNSA. The V end lost 3 bases, the J end lost 6 bases, and 11 bases lay between the germline ends. CDR3 length: 13 amino acids. CDR3 in DNA: TGTGCCAGCAGCTTGACAATCTGGGATGGCTACACCTTC. It is translated as CASSLTIWDGYTF.

The sample holds one count of this clonotype. The rearrangement joins TRBV25-1 to TRBJ1-2, with D unclear. The CDR3 length is 12 residues. The V gene's germline CDR1 is MGHDK and CDR2 SYGVNS. V lost 6 bases to trimming and J lost 10 bases, with 15 bases between them. The CDR3 region is CASSLRGNDYTF. CDR3 sequence (DNA): TGTGCCAGCAGCCTCAGAGGGAATGACTACACCTTC.

Here the CDR3 reads CASSLTSGRTNEQYF. Written as DNA, the CDR3 is TGTGCCAGCAGCCTAACTAGCGGGAGAACGAACGAGCAGTACTTC. This rearrangement joins TRBV5-6 to TRBJ2-7; the match to TRBD2 covers 11 bases. Germline V gene data show CDR1 as SGHDT and CDR2 as YYEEEE. The CDR3 runs 15 residues. V was pared by 4 bases and J by 5 bases, with 8 bases of the junction left unmatched.

This clonotype was seen at least ten times. The J gene is TRBJ2-7, the V gene TRBV5-1; no definite D call. Germline CDR1 is SGHRS and CDR2 is YFSETQ. This CDR3 has 16 residues. Trimming shortened V by 0 bases and J by 0 bases, and 13 bases separated the two germline ends. The CDR3 sequence: CASSLVYGTSSYEQYF. The CDR3, as DNA: TGCGCCAGCAGCTTGGTTTACGGCACGAGCTCCTACGAGCAGTACTTC.

The V gene is TRBV7-2, the J gene TRBJ2-7; tentatively, D is TRBD1 (5 bases). CDR3 size: 14 residues. Trimming removed 7 bases from V and 0 bases from J, with 13 bases in between. Germline-derived CDR1 and CDR2 are SGHTA and FQGNSA. The CDR3 reads CASTPWGSSYEQYF. In DNA form, the CDR3 reads TGTGCCAGCACCCCATGGGGCAGCTCCTACGAGCAGTACTTC.

This clonotype has a handful of counts. The genes are TRBV20-1 and TRBJ2-7, with 8 bases fitting TRBD2. Germline CDR1 and CDR2: DFQATT and SNEGSKA (reference sequence). This CDR3 is built from 14 residues. Germline trimming cut 0 bases from V and 2 bases from J; bases unmatched to any gene: 3. CDR3 sequence reads: CSARETSAAYEQYF. The CDR3 DNA is TGCAGTGCTAGAGAGACTAGCGCTGCCTACGAGCAGTACTTC.

This clonotype was detected many times. The chain employs TRBV7-3 and TRBJ1-6; no definite D call. The germline CDR1 and CDR2 sequences are SGHTA and FQGTGA. CDR3 size: 14 residues. Trimming left V 2 bases short and J 9 bases short, with 11 bases between. CDR3 region: CASSLVGPGSPLHF. DNA of the CDR3: TGTGCCAGCAGCTTAGTCGGGCCGGGTTCACCCCTCCACTTT.

This chain connects TRBV2 to TRBJ2-7; 7 nucleotides agree with TRBD2. The CDR3 consists of 14 residues. Germline V gene lookup returns CDR1 SNHLY and CDR2 FYNNEI. The V and J ends lost 7 bases and 0 bases, in that order; junction bases with no gene match: 6. The chain's CDR3 is CASTRSGASYEQYF. The CDR3 DNA sequence: TGTGCCAGCACACGGAGCGGGGCCTCCTACGAGCAGTACTTC.

This clonotype came up once. The chain links TRBV7-2 to TRBJ2-2; D uncertain. Germline-derived CDR1 and CDR2 are SGHTA and FQGNSA. Trimming removed 1 base at V and 4 bases at J, with 7 bases between. The CDR3 contains 14 residues. The CDR3 loop is CASSLDKGTGELFF. CDR3 in DNA: TGTGCCAGCAGCTTAGATAAGGGCACCGGGGAGCTGTTTTTT.

The rearrangement joins TRBV24-1 to TRBJ1-1; maybe TRBD1 (5 bases). V was cut by 4 bases and J by 12 bases, with 11 bases left in between. There are 11 residues in the CDR3. Germline lookup yields CDR1 KGHDR and CDR2 SFDVKD. The CDR3 DNA reads as TGTGCCACCAGTGACCCGGGGGGATCTTTCTTT. Translating gives CATSDPGGSFF.

The chain carries TRBV15 and TRBJ2-7; D remains ambiguous. Germline V gene sequence: CDR1 LNHNV, CDR2 YYDKDF (reference sequence). The V end was cut by 7 bases, the J end by 0 bases, with 13 bases between. The CDR3 is 14 residues long. The CDR3 DNA reads as TGTGCCACCACTTCTGGGGTAAGCTCCTACGAGCAGTACTTC. Translating gives CATTSGVSSYEQYF.

This clonotype was seen a handful of times. Sequence at one end of the junction differs from germline and may be a read error. The chain links TRBV7-2 to TRBJ2-7; D is uncertain. Germline assignment: CDR1 SGHTA and CDR2 FQGNSA. The CDR3 length is 11 residues. CDR3 in DNA: TGTGCCAGCAGCTCCTCTGTGACCCAGTGCTTC. Translated, it gives CASSSSVTQCF. The variable domain in full, completed from reference TRBV7-2 and TRBJ2-7, reads GAGVSQSPSNKVTEKGKDVELRCDPISGHTALYWYRQSLGQGLEFLIYFQGNSAPDKSGLPSDRFSAERTGGSVSTLTIQRTQQEDSAVYLCASSSSVTQCFGPGTRLTVT.

The chain recombines TRBV29-1 with TRBJ1-5; D remains unclear. This CDR3 contains 10 residues. V was trimmed by 8 bases and J by 7 bases, leaving 9 bases between them. Germline V gene data show CDR1 as SQVTM and CDR2 as ANQGSEA. The CDR3 spells CSHPGQPQHF. CDR3 DNA: TGCAGCCATCCGGGGCAGCCCCAGCATTTT.

This chain links TRBV28 with TRBJ1-1, with 8 bases identical to TRBD1. V shed 5 bases, J shed 0 bases, and the junction held 5 bases outside the gene matches. The CDR3 loop spans 15 amino acids. Germline V gene sequence: CDR1 MDHEN, CDR2 SYDVKM. CDR3 nucleotides: TGTGCCAGCAGTCGGACAGGGATACTGAACACTGAAGCTTTCTTT. Translating it yields CASSRTGILNTEAFF.

The genes are TRBV6-6 and TRBJ1-6, with D tentatively TRBD1 (6 bases). CDR3 size: 13 residues. The ends were cut back, 2 bases at V and 9 bases at J, with 8 bases in the middle. Looked up from germline, CDR1 is MNHNY and CDR2 is SVGAGI (reference sequence). The DNA for the CDR3 is TGTGCCAGCAGTTACGCAGGGGTTTCACCCCTCCACTTT. Its translation is CASSYAGVSPLHF.